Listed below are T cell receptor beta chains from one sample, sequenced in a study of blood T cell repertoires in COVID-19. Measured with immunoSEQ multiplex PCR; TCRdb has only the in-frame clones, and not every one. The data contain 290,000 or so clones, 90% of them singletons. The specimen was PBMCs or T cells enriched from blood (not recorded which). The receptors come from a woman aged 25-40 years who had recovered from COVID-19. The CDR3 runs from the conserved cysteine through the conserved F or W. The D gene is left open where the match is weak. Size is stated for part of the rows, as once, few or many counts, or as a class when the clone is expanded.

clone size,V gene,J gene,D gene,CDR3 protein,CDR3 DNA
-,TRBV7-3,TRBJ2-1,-,CASSLTLESEQFF,TGTGCCAGCAGCTTAACCCTCGAGAGTGAGCAGTTCTTC
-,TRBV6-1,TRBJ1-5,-,CASSEVWRQVNQPQHF,TGTGCCAGCAGTGAGGTATGGCGACAGGTCAATCAGCCCCAGCATTTT
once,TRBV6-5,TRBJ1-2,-,CASTRTRELHYGYTF,TGTGCCAGCACAAGGACAAGGGAACTACACTATGGCTACACCTTC
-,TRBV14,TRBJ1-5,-,CASSHGASQPQHF,TGTGCCAGCAGCCACGGTGCTTCTCAGCCCCAGCATTTT
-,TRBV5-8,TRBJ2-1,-,CASSTNSGSDVNEQFF,TGTGCCAGCAGCACTAATAGCGGTTCCGACGTCAATGAGCAGTTCTTC
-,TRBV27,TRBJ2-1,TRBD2,CASSLLAGLSYNEQFF,TGTGCCAGCAGTTTATTAGCGGGGCTCTCCTACAATGAGCAGTTCTTC
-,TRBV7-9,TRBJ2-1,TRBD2,CASRLELSGSYNEQFF,TGTGCCAGTCGCCTAGAACTTAGCGGGAGCTACAATGAGCAGTTCTTC
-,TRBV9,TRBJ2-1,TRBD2,CASSEGGRAFRDNEQFF,TGTGCCAGCAGCGAGGGCGGGAGGGCCTTCCGCGACAATGAGCAGTTCTTC
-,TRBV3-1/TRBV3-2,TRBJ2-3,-,CASSQVITDTQYF,TGTGCCAGCAGCCAAGTCATCACAGATACGCAGTATTTT
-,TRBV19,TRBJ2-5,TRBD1,CASSIGTGKETQYF,TGTGCCAGTAGTATAGGGACAGGGAAAGAGACCCAGTACTTC
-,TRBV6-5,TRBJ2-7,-,CASIKGLQHSYEQYF,TGTGCCAGCATCAAGGGACTGCAACACTCCTACGAGCAGTACTTC
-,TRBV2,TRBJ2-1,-,CASSDWDTYNEQFF,TGTGCCAGCAGTGACTGGGACACCTACAATGAGCAGTTCTTC
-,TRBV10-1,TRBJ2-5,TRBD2,CASSERGGRVETQYF,TGCGCCAGCAGTGAGAGGGGAGGGCGGGTGGAGACCCAGTACTTC
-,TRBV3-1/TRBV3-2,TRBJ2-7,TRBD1,CASSRGGGQGSYEQYF,TGTGCCAGCAGCCGAGGGGGAGGACAGGGATCCTACGAGCAGTACTTC
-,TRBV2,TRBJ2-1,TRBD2,CASSEGDSGREQFF,TGTGCCAGCAGTGAAGGTGATAGCGGGAGGGAACAGTTCTTC
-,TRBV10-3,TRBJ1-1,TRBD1,CAISESKDRQKAFF,TGTGCCATCAGTGAGTCGAAGGACAGGCAAAAAGCTTTCTTT
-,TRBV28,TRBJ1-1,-,CASSPGRLNTEAFF,TGTGCCAGCAGTCCGGGGAGGCTGAACACTGAAGCTTTCTTT
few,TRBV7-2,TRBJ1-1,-,CASSQERPPPEAFF,TGTGCCAGCAGCCAAGAGCGTCCTCCGCCTGAAGCTTTCTTT
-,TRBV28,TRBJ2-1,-,CASSPTGRAIGNEQFF,TGTGCCAGCAGTCCCACCGGAAGAGCGATTGGCAATGAGCAGTTCTTC
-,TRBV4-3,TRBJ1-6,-,CASSQDGGVSPLHF,TGCGCCAGCAGCCAAGATGGGGGGGTTTCACCCCTCCACTTT
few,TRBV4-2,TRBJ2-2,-,CASSPRLDSDTGELFF,TGTGCCAGCAGCCCGCGACTAGATTCCGACACCGGGGAGCTGTTTTTT
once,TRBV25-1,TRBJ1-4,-,CASSVREHNEKLFF,TGTGCCAGCAGTGTCCGGGAGCATAATGAAAAACTGTTTTTT
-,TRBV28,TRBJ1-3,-,CASSSQASGNTIYF,TGTGCCAGCAGTTCGCAGGCCTCTGGAAACACCATATATTTT
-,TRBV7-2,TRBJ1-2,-,CASSAYRPDGYGYTF,TGTGCCAGCAGCGCGTACAGACCAGATGGCTATGGCTACACCTTC
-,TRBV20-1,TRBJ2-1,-,CSASSGVEQFF,TGCAGTGCTTCCTCCGGGGTTGAGCAGTTCTTC
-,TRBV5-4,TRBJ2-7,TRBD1,CASSKSQGAYEQYF,TGTGCCAGCAGCAAATCACAGGGGGCCTACGAGCAGTACTTC
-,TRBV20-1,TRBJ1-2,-,CSPTGWDGYTF,TGCAGTCCTACAGGGTGGGATGGCTACACCTTC
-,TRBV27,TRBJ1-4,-,CASSLGPNEKLFF,TGTGCCAGCAGTTTAGGGCCTAATGAAAAACTGTTTTTT
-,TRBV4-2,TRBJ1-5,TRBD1,CASSQALGTVNQPQHF,TGTGCCAGCAGCCAAGCGTTAGGGACAGTTAATCAGCCCCAGCATTTT
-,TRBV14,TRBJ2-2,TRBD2,CASSQDWDGRAPGELFF,TGTGCCAGCAGCCAAGATTGGGACGGGAGGGCCCCCGGGGAGCTGTTTTTT
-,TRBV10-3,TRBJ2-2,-,CAISESRAAGELFF,TGTGCCATCAGTGAGTCGAGGGCAGCCGGGGAGCTGTTTTTT
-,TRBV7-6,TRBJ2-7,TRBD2,CASSLLAGVSYEQYF,TGTGCCAGCAGCTTACTAGCGGGAGTCTCCTACGAGCAGTACTTC
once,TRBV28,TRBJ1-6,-,CASRKPQGNSPLHF,TGTGCCAGCAGAAAACCCCAGGGTAATTCACCCCTCCACTTT
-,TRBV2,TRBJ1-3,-,CASNERPRSGNTIYF,TGTGCCAGCAATGAGAGGCCGCGCTCTGGAAACACCATATATTTT
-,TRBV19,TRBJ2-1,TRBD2,CASSAGLSNEQFF,TGTGCCAGTAGTGCGGGACTATCCAATGAGCAGTTCTTC
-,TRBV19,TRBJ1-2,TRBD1,CASSLLEDRGGNYGYTF,TGTGCCAGTAGCCTCTTAGAGGACAGGGGCGGTAACTATGGCTACACCTTC
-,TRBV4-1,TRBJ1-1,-,CASSPIGGNTEAFF,TGCGCCAGCAGCCCGATCGGGGGGAACACTGAAGCTTTCTTT
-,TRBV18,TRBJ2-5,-,CASSPPSQETQYF,TGTGCCAGCTCACCACCCTCCCAAGAGACCCAGTACTTC
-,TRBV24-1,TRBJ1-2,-,CATSDLRQLGGYTF,TGTGCCACCAGTGATTTGCGACAGTTAGGGGGCTACACCTTC
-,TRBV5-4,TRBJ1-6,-,CASSIEENSPLHF,TGTGCCAGCAGCATCGAAGAGAATTCACCCCTCCACTTT
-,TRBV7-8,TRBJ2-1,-,CASSQLRNEQFF,TGTGCCAGCAGCCAACTCCGCAATGAGCAGTTCTTC
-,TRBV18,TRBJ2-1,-,CASSPGGWRSYNEQFF,TGTGCCAGCTCACCAGGAGGTTGGAGGTCCTACAATGAGCAGTTCTTC
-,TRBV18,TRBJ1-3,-,CASSRYSGNTIYF,TGTGCCAGCTCTCGGTACTCTGGAAACACCATATATTTT
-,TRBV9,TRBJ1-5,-,CASSVAGQGNQPQHF,TGTGCCAGCAGCGTAGCCGGACAAGGCAATCAGCCCCAGCATTTT
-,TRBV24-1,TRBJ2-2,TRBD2,CATSDWVLAGVIGELFF,TGTGCCACCAGTGATTGGGTACTAGCGGGAGTCATCGGGGAGCTGTTTTTT
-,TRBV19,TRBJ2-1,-,CASSIRLAHNEQFF,TGTGCCAGTAGTATACGCCTAGCCCACAATGAGCAGTTCTTC
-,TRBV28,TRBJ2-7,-,CASSLDVSGVYEQYF,TGTGCCAGCAGTTTAGATGTGTCAGGGGTCTACGAGCAGTACTTC
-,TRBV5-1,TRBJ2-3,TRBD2,CASSFSGKYTDTQYF,TGCGCCAGCAGTTTTAGCGGGAAATACACAGATACGCAGTATTTT
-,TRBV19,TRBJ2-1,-,CASSPLRGRSYNEQFF,TGTGCCAGTAGTCCCCTCAGGGGTCGCTCCTACAATGAGCAGTTCTTC
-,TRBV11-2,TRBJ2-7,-,CASSLGGVRSYEQYF,TGTGCCAGCAGCTTAGGGGGGGTCCGCTCCTACGAGCAGTACTTC